The 30 T cell receptor beta chains listed next were all sequenced from one sample in a study of blood T cell repertoires in COVID-19. Repertoires were generated with immunoSEQ multiplex PCR, while TCRdb's copy carries only in-frame clones and drops some. This sample has roughly 330,000 clones, with 87% found just once. Sequencing was done on a sample of peripheral blood. The source is a man between 25 and 39 years old with COVID-19, enrolled during active disease.

V and J are TRBV19 and TRBJ1-1; a weak D match, TRBD1 (5 bases). This CDR3 comprises 16 residues. Trimming left V 5 bases short and J 1 base short, with 17 bases between. The V gene's germline CDR1 is LNHDA and CDR2 SQIVND (reference sequence). CDR3 in amino acids: CASSGEEYRTNTEAFF. The CDR3 bases are TGTGCCAGTAGTGGCGAGGAATACAGGACGAACACTGAAGCTTTCTTT.

The chain is built from TRBV18 and TRBJ1-1; 9 nucleotides align to TRBD1. CDR1 and CDR2 (germline): KGHSH, LQKENI. There are 15 residues in the CDR3. After removal of 3 bases from V and 2 bases from J, the junction contained 4 bases not matched to a gene. The CDR3 coding sequence is TGTGCCAGCTCACCGGGACAGGGCGATAACACTGAAGCTTTCTTT. Its protein is CASSPGQGDNTEAFF.

The J gene is TRBJ2-1, the V gene TRBV27; the match to TRBD1 covers 9 bases. CDR3 length equals 20 residues. Germline CDR1 reads MNHEY; CDR2 reads SMNVEV (reference sequence). Trimming took 5 bases from V and 1 from J; bases not matched to a gene: 18. The CDR3 region is CASSTGTGLFSPNSYNEQFF. CDR3 DNA sequence: TGTGCCAGCAGTACCGGGACAGGGTTATTCTCGCCTAATTCCTACAATGAGCAGTTCTTC.

This chain uses TRBV12-3 or TRBV12-4 with TRBJ2-5; weak D call: TRBD2 (5 bases). V was shortened by 3 bases and J by 5 bases, with 10 bases between the two germline ends. This CDR3 contains 13 residues. CDR3 residues: CASSLRGRETQYF. The CDR3, as DNA: TGTGCCAGCAGTTTGCGAGGGCGGGAGACCCAGTACTTC.

This CDR3 is CASSHITGDLYEQYF. CDR3 nucleotides: TGTGCCAGCAGCCACATTACAGGAGACTTATACGAGCAGTACTTC. The V gene is TRBV11-2, the J gene TRBJ2-7; TRBD1 is a possible D gene (5 bases). V was pared by 5 bases and J by 4 bases, with 18 bases between. In germline, CDR1 is SGHAT, CDR2 FQNNGV. The CDR3 totals 15 residues.

The chain uses TRBV2 and TRBJ1-1, with D tentatively TRBD1 (5 bases). The length of the CDR3 is 14 residues. Germline lookup yields CDR1 SNHLY and CDR2 FYNNEI. Trimming cost V 4 bases and J 4 bases, with 13 bases left between them. The CDR3 nucleotides read TGTGCCAGCAGTGGTCAGGGAAGGTCCACTGAAGCTTTCTTT. Translation: CASSGQGRSTEAFF.

The V and J genes are TRBV10-1 and TRBJ2-1; TRBD2 matches at 8 bases. The CDR3 has 18 amino acids. Germline V gene sequence: CDR1 WNHNN, CDR2 SYGVQD (reference sequence). Unmatched junction bases numbered 14, after V lost 1 base and J lost 6 bases. CDR3 nucleotide sequence: TGCGCCAGCAGTGAGTTTAAGGTCGGGAGGGAGTCGCGCAATGAGCAGTTCTTC. Translated, it gives CASSEFKVGRESRNEQFF.

The chain is built from TRBV30 and TRBJ2-5; TRBD2 aligns across 7 bases. The CDR3 runs to 15 residues. The germline gives CDR1 GTSNPN, CDR2 SVGIG (reference sequence). The V and J ends lost 0 bases and 4 bases, in that order; junction bases with no gene match: 8. In nucleotides, the CDR3 is TGTGCCTGGAGTGTTTGGGCTAGCGGAGCAGAGACCCAGTACTTC. Encoded protein: CAWSVWASGAETQYF.

CDR3 region: CAISEPNYNYGYTF. The CDR3 coding sequence is TGTGCCATCAGTGAGCCAAACTATAACTATGGCTACACCTTC. V is TRBV10-3 and J is TRBJ1-2, with D unresolved. Germline V gene data show CDR1 as ENHRY and CDR2 as SYGVKD. Trimming stripped 2 bases from V and 1 base from J, with 8 bases between. The CDR3 length is 14 residues.

This clone was seen once. V usage is TRBV4-1 and J usage is TRBJ2-2; D might be TRBD1 (6 bases). Germline lookup yields CDR1 MGHRA and CDR2 YSYEKL. The germline V and J ends were trimmed by 1 base and 4 bases, with 10 bases remaining between them. This CDR3 has 15 amino acids. The CDR3 reads CASSQVVGATGELFF. CDR3 coding DNA: TGCGCCAGCAGCCAAGTGGTGGGGGCCACCGGGGAGCTGTTTTTT.

The chain combines TRBV5-1 with TRBJ2-1; TRBD2 matches at 8 bases. CDR1 and CDR2 (germline): SGHRS, YFSETQ. CDR3 size: 15 residues. The V segment lost 2 bases and the J segment 8 bases; nucleotides outside the gene matches: 9. The CDR3 sequence is CASSFNGGADDEQFF. CDR3 in DNA: TGCGCCAGCAGCTTTAACGGGGGGGCCGATGATGAGCAGTTCTTC. The full variable domain, its missing parts supplied by reference TRBV5-1 and TRBJ2-1, is KAGVTQTPRYLIKTRGQQVTLSCSPISGHRSVSWYQQTPGQGLQFLFEYFSETQRNKGNFPGRFSGRQFSNSRSEMNVSTLELGDSALYLCASSFNGGADDEQFFGPGTRLTVL.

The chain is built from TRBV28 and TRBJ1-4; D might be TRBD1 (6 bases). The CDR3 loop spans 13 amino acids. Germline V gene sequence: CDR1 MDHEN, CDR2 SYDVKM. With 6 bases removed from V and 7 bases from J, the gap between germline ends came to 12 bases. The CDR3 nucleotides read TGTGCCAGCAGGCAGGGGATAAGTGAAAAACTGTTTTTT. It is translated as CASRQGISEKLFF.

This rearrangement joins TRBV14 to TRBJ1-2; 8 bases are a match to TRBD1. After removal of 2 bases from V and 5 bases from J, the junction contained 4 bases not matched to a gene. Per the germline V gene, CDR1 is SGHDN and CDR2 is FVKESK. The CDR3 spans 14 residues. CDR3 in amino acids: CASSQNQGAYGYTF. CDR3 in DNA: TGTGCCAGCAGCCAAAATCAGGGGGCTTATGGCTACACCTTC.

The chain joins TRBV14 to TRBJ2-1, with 8 nucleotides matching TRBD1. The CDR3 is 14 amino acids. Germline V gene lookup returns CDR1 SGHDN and CDR2 FVKESK. After removal of 6 bases from V and 7 bases from J, the junction contained 8 bases not matched to a gene. The CDR3 sequence: CASRRPGGGNEQFF. CDR3 DNA: TGTGCCAGCAGACGTCCAGGGGGCGGGAATGAGCAGTTCTTC.

The V gene is TRBV11-2, the J gene TRBJ2-3; 10 bases line up with TRBD2. The CDR3 is 16 residues long. Germline trimming cut 1 base from V and 3 bases from J; bases unmatched to any gene: 4. From germline, CDR1 is SGHAT and CDR2 FQNNGV. The CDR3 spells CASSLGNSGRTDTQYF. The CDR3 coding sequence is TGTGCCAGCAGCTTAGGGAATAGCGGGAGGACAGATACGCAGTATTTT. Full variable domain (rest looked up from reference TRBV11-2 and TRBJ2-3): EAGVAQSPRYKIIEKRQSVAFWCNPISGHATLYWYQQILGQGPKLLIQFQNNGVVDDSQLPKDRFSAERLKGVDSTLKIQPAKLEDSAVYLCASSLGNSGRTDTQYFGPGTRLTVL.

The chain has TRBV15 and TRBJ1-2; 7 bases align to TRBD1. V was clipped by 4 bases and J by 5 bases; unmatched bases: 7. This CDR3 has 14 amino acids. The V gene's germline CDR1 is LNHNV and CDR2 YYDKDF (reference sequence). This CDR3 reads CATSKVGTVYGYTF. CDR3 nucleotide sequence: TGTGCCACCAGCAAAGTCGGGACAGTATATGGCTACACCTTC.

The rearrangement links TRBV7-2 to TRBJ1-3; D ambiguous. Germline V gene sequence: CDR1 SGHTA, CDR2 FQGNSA. This CDR3 has 16 residues. Trimming removed 5 bases at V and 5 bases at J, with 19 bases between. Here the CDR3 reads CASSLGTVLTRNTIYF. CDR3 coding DNA: TGTGCCAGCAGCCTTGGAACAGTCCTGACGAGAAACACCATATATTTT.

This clone turned up a few times. The CDR3 spells CASSPPSGLTYEQYF. In nucleotides, the CDR3 is TGTGCCAGCTCACCCCCTAGCGGGCTAACCTACGAGCAGTACTTC. V usage is TRBV18 and J usage is TRBJ2-7; TRBD2 matches at 8 bases. Germline loops: CDR1 KGHSH, CDR2 LQKENI. V lost 3 bases to trimming and J lost 2 bases; unmatched junction nucleotides: 6. CDR3 length: 15 residues. The whole variable domain, remainder taken from reference TRBV18 and TRBJ2-7, is NAGVMQNPRHLVRRRGQEARLRCSPMKGHSHVYWYRQLPEEGLKFMVYLQKENIIDESGMPKERFSAEFPKEGPSILRIQQVVRGDSAAYFCASSPPSGLTYEQYFGPGTRLTVT.

The table lists this clone with a few counts. The V and J genes are TRBV7-9 and TRBJ2-7; D gene unclear. This CDR3 region has 12 residues. V gave up 1 base and J gave up 3 bases, with 4 bases separating them. Germline CDR1 is SEHNR and CDR2 is FQNEAQ (reference sequence). CDR3 loop: CASSLGVYEQYF. In DNA, the CDR3 is TGTGCCAGCAGCTTAGGAGTCTACGAGCAGTACTTC.

This clone was detected only once. J is TRBJ1-4 and V is TRBV19, with a tentative D call TRBD1 (5 bases). Trimming removed 5 bases at V and 8 bases at J, with 18 bases between. The CDR3 is 15 amino acids. Germline CDR1 is LNHDA and CDR2 is SQIVND (reference sequence). The CDR3 loop is CASSPRRDLGEKLFF. The CDR3 region has the DNA TGTGCCAGTAGTCCCCGGCGGGACCTAGGCGAAAAACTGTTTTTT.

The chain employs TRBV2 and TRBJ1-1, with D possibly TRBD1 on 5 matching bases. The CDR3 is 16 amino acids. Per germline, CDR1 SNHLY and CDR2 FYNNEI. The V end was cut by 5 bases, the J end by 1 base, with 17 bases between. CDR3 sequence (DNA): TGTGCCAGCAGTTCTCTGGTGAGGGGAGGGAACACTGAAGCTTTCTTT. Encoded protein: CASSSLVRGGNTEAFF.

This clone was recorded a few times. The rearrangement uses TRBV6-1 and TRBJ2-3; 8 bases match TRBD1. The CDR3 loop spans 15 amino acids. CDR1 MNHNS and CDR2 SASEGT come from the germline V gene. Trimming took 1 base from V and 4 from J; bases not matched to a gene: 4. The CDR3 here is CASSEVSGGPDTQYF. The CDR3 DNA follows: TGTGCCAGCAGTGAAGTTTCAGGGGGCCCAGATACGCAGTATTTT.

This chain joins TRBV2 and TRBJ1-2, with 8 bases that match TRBD1. The V segment lost 1 base and the J segment 7 bases; nucleotides outside the gene matches: 8. The CDR3 is made up of 15 amino acids. Germline-derived CDR1 and CDR2 are SNHLY and FYNNEI. In DNA form, the CDR3 reads TGTGCCAGCAGTGAAGTGGGCAGGGGGCTTTTTGGCTACACCTTC. This sequence encodes CASSEVGRGLFGYTF.

The chain joins TRBV2 to TRBJ2-1; a weak D match, TRBD2 (6 bases). The V end lost 7 bases, the J end lost 4 bases, and 14 bases lay between the germline ends. Germline V lookup: CDR1 SNHLY, CDR2 FYNNEI. CDR3 length equals 14 residues. The CDR3 DNA reads as TGTGCCAGCATCAGCGGGCTAGGGTACAATGAGCAGTTCTTC. Protein sequence: CASISGLGYNEQFF.

This clone was recorded only once. The chain links TRBV25-1 to TRBJ1-2; D possibly corresponds to TRBD1 (5 bases). Trimming left V 6 bases short and J 5 bases short, with 13 bases between. The CDR3 spans 13 residues. The germline CDR1 and CDR2 sequences are MGHDK and SYGVNS. CDR3 region: CASSGGSWYGYTF. As DNA, the CDR3 is TGTGCCAGCAGCGGGGGAAGTTGGTATGGCTACACCTTC.

CDR3 nucleotides: TGTGCCAGCAGCCCCCTCGGGGGACTAGCCAAAAACATTCAGTACTTC. This codes for CASSPLGGLAKNIQYF. The chain combines TRBV7-2 with TRBJ2-4; weak D call: TRBD2 (6 bases). The CDR3 length is 16 residues. CDR1 and CDR2 from the germline V gene are SGHTA and FQGNSA. V dropped 5 bases and J dropped 0 bases, with 14 bases sitting between them.

The chain recombines TRBV7-3 with TRBJ2-2; D ambiguous. The germline CDR1 and CDR2 sequences are SGHTA and FQGTGA. This CDR3 contains 13 residues. V lost 3 bases and J lost 6, with 8 bases in between. The CDR3 region has the DNA TGTGCCAGCAGCTTCCAGTACCCCGGGGAGCTGTTTTTT. This sequence encodes CASSFQYPGELFF.

This rearrangement joins TRBV4-1 to TRBJ2-7, with 7 nucleotides matching TRBD1. The CDR3 totals 16 residues. Germline V gene sequence: CDR1 MGHRA, CDR2 YSYEKL. V lost 3 bases and J lost 6; bases outside the gene matches: 14. CDR3 DNA sequence: TGCGCCAGCAGCCAGGACCCGGGACAGACGCTACGCGAGCAGTACTTC. This encodes CASSQDPGQTLREQYF.

The chain combines TRBV5-4 with TRBJ1-4; 8 bases fit TRBD1. V gave up 1 base and J gave up 7 bases; unmatched junction bases: 6. The CDR3 length is 15 residues. Germline V gene sequence: CDR1 SGHNT, CDR2 YYREEE (reference sequence). CDR3 amino acids: CASSLSRGQGEKLFF. The CDR3, as DNA: TGTGCCAGCAGCTTGAGCAGGGGGCAGGGTGAAAAACTGTTTTTT.

This clone has only a few counts. The rearrangement uses TRBV11-3 and TRBJ1-1; 7 positions agree with TRBD1. There are 15 residues in the CDR3. V lost 1 base and J lost 3; bases outside the gene matches: 5. Germline CDR1 is SGHNT and CDR2 is YENEEA. In DNA, the CDR3 is TGTGCCAGCAGCTTAGGATACAGGGGCCACACTGAAGCTTTCTTT. This gives the protein CASSLGYRGHTEAFF.